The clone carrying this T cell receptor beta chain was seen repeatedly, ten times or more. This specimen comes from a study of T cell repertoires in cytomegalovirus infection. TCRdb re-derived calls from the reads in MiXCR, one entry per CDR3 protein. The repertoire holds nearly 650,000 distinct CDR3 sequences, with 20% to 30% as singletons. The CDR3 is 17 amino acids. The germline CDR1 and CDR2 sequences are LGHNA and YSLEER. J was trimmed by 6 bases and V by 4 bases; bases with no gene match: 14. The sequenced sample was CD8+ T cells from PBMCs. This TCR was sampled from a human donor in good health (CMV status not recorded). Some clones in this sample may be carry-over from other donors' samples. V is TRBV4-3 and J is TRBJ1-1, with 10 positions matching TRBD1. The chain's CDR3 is CASSPEPGQGPSAEAFF. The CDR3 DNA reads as TGCGCCAGCAGCCCCGAACCGGGACAGGGGCCCAGCGCTGAAGCTTTCTTT.